This is a list of T cell receptor beta chains from one sample in a study of beta chain features in type 1 diabetes. The protocol was immunoSEQ multiplex PCR, while the TCRdb copy is restricted to in-frame clones and leaves out a portion. The sample has about 330,000 clones, around 10% seen once. The sequenced sample consisted of naive CD4+ T cells from blood. The receptors derive from a woman in her twenties or thirties in good health. Both conserved end residues are part of each CDR3. The D gene is left open where the match is weak. Only some rows state a clone size, as once, few, many or a class for expanded clones.

D: -; J: TRBJ1-2; V: TRBV29-1; size: few; DNA: TGCAGCGTTGACTATACAGGGATCTATGGCTACACCTTC; CDR3: CSVDYTGIYGYTF
D: TRBD2; J: TRBJ2-1; V: TRBV18; size: few; DNA: TGTGCCAGCTCTCACAGCGGGAGCCCCTACAATGAGCAGTTCTTC; CDR3: CASSHSGSPYNEQFF
D: TRBD2; J: TRBJ2-7; V: TRBV6-6; size: few; DNA: TGTGCCACCCGCCCTAGCGGGAGCGCCTACGAGCAGTACTTC; CDR3: CATRPSGSAYEQYF
D: -; J: TRBJ2-2; V: TRBV13; size: few; DNA: TGTGCCAGCAGCTTAGGCACCGAGTTGTTTAGCACCGGGGAGCTGTTTTTT; CDR3: CASSLGTELFSTGELFF
D: TRBD2; J: TRBJ2-5; V: TRBV9; size: few; DNA: TGTGCCAGCAGCGTAGCCCCGGGAGGGGCGGACCAAGAGACCCAGTACTTC; CDR3: CASSVAPGGADQETQYF
D: -; J: TRBJ2-1; V: TRBV7-2; size: few; DNA: TGTGCCAGCAGCTGGGTCACAGGGAATGAGCAGTTCTTC; CDR3: CASSWVTGNEQFF
D: -; J: TRBJ2-1; V: TRBV7-9; size: -; DNA: TGTGCCAGCAACCTGGACTTTACACGGGAAGAGCAGTTCTTC; CDR3: CASNLDFTREEQFF
D: -; J: TRBJ2-3; V: TRBV4-1; size: few; DNA: TGCGCCAGCAGCCAACCTGACACAAGCACAGATACGCAGTATTTT; CDR3: CASSQPDTSTDTQYF
D: TRBD2; J: TRBJ2-1; V: TRBV19; size: few; DNA: TGTGCCAGTAGTCTTCGGACTAGCGGGAGTTATGAGCAGTTCTTC; CDR3: CASSLRTSGSYEQFF
D: TRBD2; J: TRBJ2-2; V: TRBV7-3; size: -; DNA: TGTGCCAGCAGCTTAAGGGCGGGAGCGAGAACCGGGGAGCTGTTTTTT; CDR3: CASSLRAGARTGELFF
D: TRBD1; J: TRBJ1-2; V: TRBV28; size: few; DNA: TGTGCCAGCAGTTTAGGTCAGGGGGCCGGGGGCTACACCTTC; CDR3: CASSLGQGAGGYTF
D: TRBD2; J: TRBJ2-1; V: TRBV7-9; size: few; DNA: TGTGCCAGCAGCCTGGGACTAGCGGGAGTCACCGTGAATGAGCAGTTCTTC; CDR3: CASSLGLAGVTVNEQFF
D: -; J: TRBJ2-4; V: TRBV5-4; size: -; DNA: TGTGCCAGCAGCTTGAGGCAGGGGGAGGTAAACATTCAGTACTTC; CDR3: CASSLRQGEVNIQYF
D: -; J: TRBJ2-5; V: TRBV27; size: few; DNA: TGTGCCAGCAGTGCCCAGGGGTGGGGAGAGACCCAGTACTTC; CDR3: CASSAQGWGETQYF
D: TRBD2; J: TRBJ2-3; V: TRBV7-2; size: -; DNA: TGTGCCAGCAGAAAAACTAGCGGGATTGATACGCAGTATTTT; CDR3: CASRKTSGIDTQYF
D: TRBD1; J: TRBJ2-7; V: TRBV9; size: -; DNA: TGTGCCAGCAGCCAACTCGGGACAGGGCCCTACGAGCAGTACTTC; CDR3: CASSQLGTGPYEQYF
D: -; J: TRBJ2-3; V: TRBV7-9; size: few; DNA: TGTGCCAGCAGCTTACGTGCTCGGCTAGAAGGCGGCACAGATACGCAGTATTTT; CDR3: CASSLRARLEGGTDTQYF
D: -; J: TRBJ2-4; V: TRBV7-2; size: few; DNA: TGTGCCAGCAGCCCTCCGGACAGAAAAAACATTCAGTACTTC; CDR3: CASSPPDRKNIQYF
D: -; J: TRBJ2-1; V: TRBV25-1; size: -; DNA: TGTGCCAGCAGTGAAGCAGGAGGCTCCTACAATGAGCAGTTCTTC; CDR3: CASSEAGGSYNEQFF
D: -; J: TRBJ2-3; V: TRBV4-3; size: -; DNA: TGCGCCAGCAGCCAAGAAAAACCGGGATCGTTTTGGACAGATACGCAGTATTTT; CDR3: CASSQEKPGSFWTDTQYF
D: -; J: TRBJ1-5; V: TRBV7-9; size: few; DNA: TGTGCCAGCAGCGGCTGGGGACAAAATCAGCCCCAGCATTTT; CDR3: CASSGWGQNQPQHF
D: TRBD1; J: TRBJ1-1; V: TRBV7-9; size: -; DNA: TGTGCCAGCAGTGCGGGACAGGGGTTGAATTCACCGTCAGCTTTCTTT; CDR3: CASSAGQGLNSPSAFF
D: TRBD2; J: TRBJ2-3; V: TRBV27; size: -; DNA: TGTGCCAGCAGTTTATTTATCGGGGGGTTCACAGATACGCAGTATTTT; CDR3: CASSLFIGGFTDTQYF
D: -; J: TRBJ2-5; V: TRBV14; size: few; DNA: TGTGCCAGCAGCCGGCAGGGTTGGGAGACCCAGTACTTC; CDR3: CASSRQGWETQYF